These 30 T cell receptor beta chains came from one sample sequenced in a study of CD8+CD57+ T cells in acquired aplastic anemia. The sequenced patients had an expansion of CD8+CD57+ cells seen by flow cytometry. The template for TCR beta VDJ and CDR3 sequence profiling was genomic DNA. Each CDR3 protein gets one entry after TCRdb re-called the reads with MiXCR. The sample records 180,000 or so distinct CDR3 sequences, about 45% being singletons. The material sequenced was sorted CD4+, CD8+, or CD8+CD57+ T cells (not recorded which) from PBMCs. Receptors originate from a human donor with aplastic anemia.

The genes are TRBV24-1 and TRBJ2-3; D is uncertain. Germline CDR1 is KGHDR and CDR2 is SFDVKD. The CDR3 extends over 15 amino acids. The V end was cut by 0 bases, the J end by 1 base, with 7 bases between. In nucleotides, the CDR3 is TGTGCCACCAGTGATTTGGTCGAGGGCACAGATACGCAGTATTTT. This encodes CATSDLVEGTDTQYF.

This clonotype was observed at least ten times. The genes are TRBV11-2 and TRBJ2-7; 10 positions match TRBD1. The CDR3 length is 14 residues. The trim removed 6 bases at V and 5 bases at J, leaving 7 bases unmatched. The germline CDR1 and CDR2 sequences are SGHAT and FQNNGV. Written as DNA, the CDR3 is TGTGCCAGCAGAGGGGGACAGGGGATTAACGAGCAGTACTTC. It translates to CASRGGQGINEQYF.

This rearrangement joins TRBV7-6 to TRBJ2-7; 9 nucleotides line up with TRBD1. Germline V gene lookup returns CDR1 SGHVS and CDR2 FNYEAQ. V trimming: 6 bases; J trimming: 5 bases; junction bases outside the gene matches: 11. This CDR3 is 15 amino acids long. The CDR3: CASRSSGTGPHEQYF. For the CDR3, the DNA is TGTGCCAGCAGGTCCTCCGGGACAGGGCCCCACGAGCAGTACTTC.

This clonotype showed up many times. The CDR3 is CASSSWGTAPSYEQYF. CDR3 in DNA: TGTGCCAGCAGTTCCTGGGGGACAGCTCCCTCCTACGAGCAGTACTTC. The chain is built from TRBV27 and TRBJ2-7, with 7 bases identical to TRBD1. Germline V gives CDR1 MNHEY, CDR2 SMNVEV (reference sequence). V was pared by 4 bases and J by 0 bases, with 9 bases of the junction left unmatched. This CDR3 has 16 residues.

The chain joins TRBV15 to TRBJ2-1; 11 positions match TRBD2. This CDR3 comprises 13 residues. The germline gives CDR1 LNHNV, CDR2 YYDKDF (reference sequence). V lost 6 bases, J lost 10 bases, and 5 bases stayed unmatched. The CDR3 coding sequence is TGTGCCACCAGAACTAGCGGGAGCAGGGAGCAGTTCTTC. This gives the protein CATRTSGSREQFF.

The rearrangement joins TRBV2 to TRBJ2-1; the match to TRBD1 covers 8 bases. V gave up 6 bases and J gave up 7 bases; unmatched junction bases: 8. The CDR3 spans 14 residues. Germline V gene lookup returns CDR1 SNHLY and CDR2 FYNNEI. Here the CDR3 DNA reads TGTGCCAGCAGCCCCCGGACAGGGAAGAATGAGCAGTTCTTC. Its protein product is CASSPRTGKNEQFF.

This clonotype was observed a few times. J is TRBJ2-5 and V is TRBV6-6, with no clear D. CDR1 and CDR2 from the germline V gene are MNHNY and SVGAGI (reference sequence). The CDR3 contains 16 residues. Between the trimmed V and J ends, which lost 0 bases and 5 bases, there was a span of 16 bases. The CDR3 is CASSYSRSSPRETQYF. The CDR3 DNA reads as TGTGCCAGCAGTTACTCCCGCTCTTCACCGAGGGAGACCCAGTACTTC.

The V and J genes are TRBV4-2 and TRBJ1-2; possible D gene TRBD1, 6 bases. V lost 0 bases, J lost 4 bases, and 12 bases lay in between. Germline CDR1 reads LGHNA; CDR2 reads YNFKEQ. This CDR3 spans 15 amino acids. Here the CDR3 reads CASSQDLGAAYGYTF. CDR3 coding DNA: TGTGCCAGCAGCCAAGATTTGGGGGCCGCCTATGGCTACACCTTC.

DNA of the CDR3: TGCAGCGTTGAACAGAGCTCCTACAATGAGCAGTTCTTC. Amino acids: CSVEQSSYNEQFF. The chain employs TRBV29-1 and TRBJ2-1, with D uncertain. CDR1 is SQVTM, CDR2 ANQGSEA, per germline. Deletions cut 2 bases from V and 0 bases from J, with 5 bases between. The CDR3 spans 13 residues.

This clonotype was counted at least ten times. The chain combines TRBV20-1 with TRBJ1-2, with D maybe TRBD1 (5 bases). The V end was cut by 0 bases, the J end by 4 bases, with 9 bases between. Germline-derived CDR1 and CDR2 are DFQATT and SNEGSKA (reference sequence). This CDR3 contains 13 residues. For the CDR3, the DNA is TGCAGTGCTAGAGAGGGGGACGGCTATGGCTACACCTTC. Translated: CSAREGDGYGYTF.

This clonotype was detected only a few times. The CDR3 bases are TGCGCCAGCAGCTGGACCCTCAGATATGGCTACACCTTC. Translation gives CASSWTLRYGYTF. This chain uses TRBV5-1 with TRBJ1-2; D is uncertain. Germline lookup yields CDR1 SGHRS and CDR2 YFSETQ. Trimming removed 3 bases from V and 5 bases from J, with 11 bases in between. The CDR3 consists of 13 residues. Using reference TRBV5-1 and TRBJ1-2 for the parts outside the CDR3, the full variable domain is KAGVTQTPRYLIKTRGQQVTLSCSPISGHRSVSWYQQTPGQGLQFLFEYFSETQRNKGNFPGRFSGRQFSNSRSEMNVSTLELGDSALYLCASSWTLRYGYTFGSGTRLTVV.

This chain connects TRBV5-6 to TRBJ2-3, with no clear D. V lost 4 bases and J lost 5, with 8 bases in between. CDR3 length equals 12 residues. Looked up from germline, CDR1 is SGHDT and CDR2 is YYEEEE. CDR3 amino acids: CASSPGRDTQYF. Written as DNA, the CDR3 is TGTGCCAGCAGCCCCGGTCGAGATACGCAGTATTTT.

Regarding this clonotype: Possible read error: a much larger clone is one base away. The J gene is TRBJ1-5, the V gene TRBV27; no firm D call. The V gene's germline CDR1 is MNHEY and CDR2 SMNVEV (reference sequence). Trimming left V 3 bases short and J 3 bases short, with 9 bases between. CDR3 length: 14 amino acids. The CDR3 nucleotides are TGTGCCAGCAGTTTTGGGAGTTCCAATCAGCCCCAGCATTTT. It codes for CASSFGSSNQPQHF.

As DNA, the CDR3 is TGTGCCAGCAGCTCTCCTAGCGGGCGGGGAGAGACCCAGTACTTC. Protein: CASSSPSGRGETQYF. The rearrangement uses TRBV11-3 and TRBJ2-7; 8 bases are a match to TRBD2. TRBJ2-5 matches the DNA end more closely, so the J call is doubtful. The CDR3 consists of 15 residues. From germline, CDR1 is SGHNT and CDR2 YENEEA.

This clonotype was detected many times. The chain joins TRBV5-5 to TRBJ1-2; no definite D call. Germline CDR1 is SGHKS and CDR2 is YYEKEE (reference sequence). CDR3 size: 13 residues. With 0 bases removed from V and 3 bases from J, the gap between germline ends came to 6 bases. CDR3 bases: TGTGCCAGCAGCTTGGCTCTCGACTATGGCTACACCTTC. The encoded protein is CASSLALDYGYTF.

V usage is TRBV3-1 and J usage is TRBJ2-1; D call uncertain. The CDR3 spans 14 residues. Germline lookup yields CDR1 LGHDT and CDR2 YNNKEL (reference sequence). Trimming stripped 4 bases from V and 9 bases from J, with 16 bases between. The CDR3 coding sequence is TGTGCCAGCAGCCCGGGCCCTCCGGGTGGTGAGCAGTTCTTC. Protein product: CASSPGPPGGEQFF.

This clonotype was recorded at least ten times. CDR3 amino acids: CASSQVVRGRGEAFF. DNA for the CDR3: TGCGCCAGCAGCCAAGTTGTTAGAGGTCGAGGTGAAGCTTTCTTT. The rearrangement links TRBV4-1 to TRBJ1-1; D remains ambiguous. Looked up from germline, CDR1 is MGHRA and CDR2 is YSYEKL. V was pared by 1 base and J by 7 bases, with 16 bases between. The CDR3 has 15 amino acids.

DNA for the CDR3: TGTGCCAGCAGCTTGGGAGGCAACCTAGCAGATACGCAGTATTTT. Amino acid sequence: CASSLGGNLADTQYF. This sequence joins TRBV11-1 and TRBJ2-3; weak D call: TRBD2 (6 bases). There are 15 residues in the CDR3. The germline gives CDR1 SGHAT, CDR2 FQDESV (reference sequence). Between the trimmed V and J ends, which lost 3 bases and 4 bases, there was a span of 14 bases.

Details on this clonotype: Given a much more abundant clone one base away, this may be a read error. The chain links TRBV19 to TRBJ1-5, with D hard to call. Germline V gene lookup returns CDR1 LNHDA and CDR2 SQIVND (reference sequence). This CDR3 has 13 amino acids. In nucleotides, the CDR3 is TGTGCCAGTAGTATTCATAGCAATCAGTCCCAGCATTTT. Residues: CASSIHSNQSQHF.

The chain is built from TRBV11-2 and TRBJ2-7; D is tentatively TRBD1 or TRBD2 (5 bases each). Germline assignment: CDR1 SGHAT and CDR2 FQNNGV. The CDR3 has 16 amino acids. The ends were cut back, 5 bases at V and 5 bases at J, with 22 bases in the middle. CDR3 DNA: TGTGCCAGCAGCCGGGACCCGGGCGGACGAGGGGACGAGCAGTACTTC. It encodes CASSRDPGGRGDEQYF.

The chain uses TRBV2 and TRBJ2-2, with D uncertain. Trimming left V 3 bases short and J 9 bases short, with 8 bases between. This CDR3 has 12 residues. In germline, CDR1 is SNHLY, CDR2 FYNNEI. CDR3 protein: CASSDRVWELFF. The CDR3 DNA is TGTGCCAGCAGTGACCGTGTATGGGAGCTGTTTTTT. Combining the CDR3 with reference TRBV2 and TRBJ2-2 gives the whole variable domain EPEVTQTPSHQVTQMGQEVILRCVPISNHLYFYWYRQILGQKVEFLVSFYNNEISEKSEIFDDQFSVERPDGSNFTLKIRSTKLEDSAMYFCASSDRVWELFFGEGSRLTVL.

This clonotype has ten or more counts. This chain joins TRBV5-1 and TRBJ2-1; D is possibly TRBD1 (6 bases). Trimming removed 4 bases at V and 2 bases at J, with 10 bases between. Looked up from germline, CDR1 is SGHRS and CDR2 is YFSETQ. This CDR3 contains 14 residues. CDR3: CASSVTGTYNEQFF. The CDR3 DNA reads TGCGCCAGCAGCGTAACAGGGACCTACAATGAGCAGTTCTTC.

At least ten counts were recorded for this clonotype. V and J are TRBV6-1 and TRBJ1-2, with D uncertain. The germline V and J ends were trimmed by 6 bases and 6 bases, with 11 bases remaining between them. The CDR3 covers 12 residues. Germline values: CDR1 MNHNS, CDR2 SASEGT. In nucleotides, the CDR3 is TGTGCCAGCAGCTTAGAGGGCCATGGCTACACCTTC. As protein: CASSLEGHGYTF.

This clonotype was counted ten times or more. The chain is built from TRBV5-1 and TRBJ1-2; 7 nucleotides align to TRBD1. The length of the CDR3 is 12 residues. The trim removed 3 bases at V and 8 bases at J, leaving 4 bases unmatched. Germline CDR1 SGHRS, CDR2 YFSETQ. The CDR3 nucleotides read TGCGCCAGCAGCTCAGGACAGGCGGGCTACACCTTC. This translates into CASSSGQAGYTF.

Worth noting for this clonotype: This sequence may be a read error, since a much larger clone differs from it by one base. The chain links TRBV7-2 to TRBJ2-1, with 7 bases fitting TRBD2. The germline V gene has CDR1 SGHTA and CDR2 FQGNSA. The CDR3 totals 13 residues. J gave up 9 bases and V 4 bases, and 6 bases lay outside the gene matches. Here the CDR3 reads CASSSEGTTEQFF. In nucleotides, the CDR3 is TGTGCCAGCAGCTCAGAGGGGACTACTGAGCAGTTCTTC.

The chain couples TRBV25-1 to TRBJ1-3; D possibly corresponds to TRBD1 (5 bases). CDR3 size: 14 residues. Trimming took 2 bases from V and 8 from J, leaving 13 bases between them. CDR1 is MGHDK and CDR2 is SYGVNS in the germline V gene. The DNA for the CDR3 is TGTGCCAGCAGTGAACAGGGCCTTTTACACACCATATATTTT. Translated: CASSEQGLLHTIYF.

To note about this clonotype: One base away lies a much larger clone, so this may be a sequencing read error. This chain joins TRBV9 and TRBJ1-1; D unresolved. The CDR3 length is 12 residues. In germline, CDR1 is SGDLS, CDR2 YYNGEE. In DNA, the CDR3 is TGTGTCAGCAGTCCAGAGGGCTTTGAAGCTTTCTTT. Amino acid sequence: CVSSPEGFEAFF.

This clonotype was recorded once. V is TRBV15 and J is TRBJ2-3; TRBD1 agrees at 7 bases. CDR1 is LNHNV, CDR2 YYDKDF, per germline (reference sequence). The CDR3 runs 15 residues. With 3 bases clipped from V and 7 bases from J, the junction kept 10 bases outside the gene matches. CDR3 loop: CATSSSVTGSHTQYF. In DNA, the CDR3 is TGTGCCACCAGCAGCTCCGTGACAGGGTCACATACGCAGTATTTT.

Notes on this clonotype: A junction boundary mismatches the germline segment, possibly from a read error. V gene TRBV6-2 or TRBV6-3 combines with J gene TRBJ2-2; TRBD2 might be the D (5 bases). Germline values: CDR1 MNHEY, CDR2 SVGEGT. This CDR3 has 15 amino acids. The CDR3 bases are TGTGCCAGTGCGCTTCGCGGAGCGAACACCGGGGAGCGGTTTTTT. It is translated as CASALRGANTGERFF.

At least ten counts were recorded for this clonotype. The CDR3 sequence is CASSHDRDTQYF. In DNA form, the CDR3 reads TGCGCCAGCAGCCATGACAGAGATACGCAGTATTTT. The chain carries TRBV4-1 and TRBJ2-3; D may be TRBD1 (5 bases). This CDR3 spans 12 amino acids. Germline CDR1 is MGHRA and CDR2 is YSYEKL. Trimming pared 3 bases from V and 5 bases from J, leaving 6 bases between.